These 29 T cell receptor beta chains originate from one sample sequenced in a study of blood T cell repertoires in COVID-19. Measured with immunoSEQ multiplex PCR; TCRdb has only the in-frame clones, and not every one. The sample lists around 64,000 clones; about nine tenths were seen once. Sequencing input: peripheral blood. The receptors originated from a man aged 45-65 years with active COVID-19.

This chain joins TRBV7-2 and TRBJ2-1; possible D gene TRBD2, 5 bases. With 2 bases removed from V and 0 bases from J, the gap between germline ends came to 11 bases. Germline assignment: CDR1 SGHTA and CDR2 FQGNSA. The CDR3 has 16 amino acids. CDR3 sequence: CASSLTGESSYNEQFF. In DNA form, the CDR3 reads TGTGCCAGCAGCTTAACCGGGGAGAGCTCCTACAATGAGCAGTTCTTC.

The V and J genes are TRBV28 and TRBJ2-7; 7 nucleotides match TRBD2. Germline V gene sequence: CDR1 MDHEN, CDR2 SYDVKM. Trimming cost V 4 bases and J 8 bases; bases outside gene matches: 8. The CDR3 totals 13 residues. CDR3 amino acids: CASSYPLSGKQYF. The CDR3 region has the DNA TGTGCCAGCAGTTACCCATTAAGCGGGAAGCAGTACTTC.

This chain uses TRBV2 with TRBJ1-1; unclear D gene. The CDR3 is 12 residues long. V lost 5 bases, J lost 5 bases, and 9 bases lay in between. The germline V gene encodes CDR1 SNHLY and CDR2 FYNNEI. The CDR3 loop reads CASSWTGTEAFF. The DNA of the CDR3 is TGTGCCAGCAGTTGGACGGGGACTGAAGCTTTCTTT.

The chain combines TRBV7-2 with TRBJ2-3, with 7 bases fitting TRBD2. Trimming took 0 bases from V and 3 from J; bases not matched to a gene: 0. This CDR3 spans 14 amino acids. The germline CDR1 and CDR2 sequences are SGHTA and FQGNSA. CDR3 in amino acids: CASSLAGGTDTQYF. In DNA form, the CDR3 reads TGTGCCAGCAGCTTAGCGGGGGGGACAGATACGCAGTATTTT.

The chain is built from TRBV6-5 and TRBJ1-2; D is ambiguous. The V gene's germline CDR1 is MNHEY and CDR2 SVGAGI. CDR3 size: 14 residues. Between the trimmed V and J ends, which lost 0 bases and 5 bases, there was a span of 10 bases. CDR3 loop: CASSYSGRLYGYTF. Written as DNA, the CDR3 is TGTGCCAGCAGTTACTCCGGCAGACTGTATGGCTACACCTTC.

The genes are TRBV11-2 and TRBJ2-5; the match to TRBD2 covers 7 bases. The junction had 6 bases not matched to a gene; V was cut back by 7 bases and J by 1 base. The CDR3 is made up of 14 amino acids. Germline CDR1 reads SGHAT; CDR2 reads FQNNGV. CDR3 DNA: TGTGCCAGCACCAGGGACTATATCCAAGAGACCCAGTACTTC. It codes for CASTRDYIQETQYF.

The V and J genes are TRBV6-5 and TRBJ1-3; D not certain. V was trimmed by 7 bases and J by 4 bases, leaving 8 bases between them. Germline V CDR1 and CDR2: MNHEY, SVGAGI. The CDR3 runs 12 residues. Here the CDR3 reads CASNIKGNTIYF. The CDR3, as DNA: TGTGCCAGCAACATAAAGGGAAACACCATATATTTT.

V and J are TRBV6-2 or TRBV6-3 and TRBJ2-3, with a weak D call TRBD2 (6 bases). V lost 5 bases and J lost 3, with 24 bases in between. Per germline, CDR1 MNHEY and CDR2 SVGEGT. The CDR3 sequence is 18 residues long. CDR3 region: CASSSGLGLRKRTDTQYF. For the CDR3, the DNA is TGTGCCAGCAGTAGCGGGCTTGGACTACGGAAGAGGACAGATACGCAGTATTTT.

J is TRBJ1-1 and V is TRBV6-6, with TRBD1 matching over 7 bases. CDR3 length: 12 amino acids. Germline lookup yields CDR1 MNHNY and CDR2 SVGAGI (reference sequence). V lost 8 bases, J lost 5 bases, and 5 bases stayed unmatched. CDR3 residues: CASRDRETEAFF. The CDR3 bases are TGTGCCAGCCGAGACAGGGAGACTGAAGCTTTCTTT.

The chain couples TRBV5-1 to TRBJ2-5; no definite D call. CDR1 and CDR2 from the germline V gene are SGHRS and YFSETQ. The ends were cut back, 4 bases at V and 1 base at J, with 8 bases in the middle. This CDR3 comprises 13 residues. The CDR3 is CASSESTQETQYF. For the CDR3, the DNA is TGCGCCAGCAGCGAGTCCACCCAAGAGACCCAGTACTTC.

The chain combines TRBV9 with TRBJ2-1, with TRBD2 matching 9 bases. Germline assignment: CDR1 SGDLS and CDR2 YYNGEE. V gave up 4 bases and J gave up 8 bases; unmatched junction bases: 10. The CDR3 covers 15 residues. Here the CDR3 reads CASSLQGGGDDEQFF. CDR3 bases: TGTGCCAGCAGCCTACAGGGCGGGGGGGACGATGAGCAGTTCTTC.

The J gene is TRBJ2-1, the V gene TRBV27, with a weak D call TRBD1 (6 bases). Germline V CDR1 and CDR2: MNHEY, SMNVEV (reference sequence). The V and J ends lost 0 bases and 8 bases respectively, with 14 bases between them. The CDR3 length is 15 residues. The CDR3 nucleotides are TGTGCCAGCAGTTTATCCACAGGGTGGAATTATGAGCAGTTCTTC. The encoded protein is CASSLSTGWNYEQFF.

The chain carries TRBV5-1 and TRBJ1-3; D may be TRBD1 (5 bases). Germline loops: CDR1 SGHRS, CDR2 YFSETQ. This CDR3 is built from 14 residues. The germline V and J ends were trimmed by 0 bases and 3 bases, with 7 bases remaining between them. CDR3 sequence: CASSLAGIGNTIYF. The CDR3 bases are TGCGCCAGCAGCTTGGCAGGGATTGGAAACACCATATATTTT.

The rearrangement links TRBV10-3 to TRBJ1-4, with a tentative D call TRBD1 (6 bases). V was clipped by 6 bases and J by 4 bases, with 12 bases between them. This CDR3 is built from 14 residues. Germline V CDR1 and CDR2: ENHRY, SYGVKD. CDR3 amino acids: CAIRGGGVNEKLFF. The CDR3 nucleotides read TGTGCCATCAGGGGAGGGGGGGTTAATGAAAAACTGTTTTTT.

The chain recombines TRBV23-1 with TRBJ2-3; tentatively, D is TRBD2 (6 bases). TRBV23-1 qualifies as an ORF whose function is uncertain. This CDR3 region has 16 residues. The V end lost 0 bases, the J end lost 3 bases, and 13 bases lay between the germline ends. CDR3 sequence reads: CASSQSQQGLTDTQYF. The CDR3 region has the DNA TGCGCCAGCAGTCAATCGCAGCAGGGACTTACAGATACGCAGTATTTT.

The chain carries TRBV27 and TRBJ1-5; weak D call: TRBD1 (5 bases). From germline, CDR1 is MNHEY and CDR2 SMNVEV (reference sequence). Trimming pared 6 bases from V and 1 base from J, leaving 13 bases between. This CDR3 has 15 residues. The chain's CDR3 is CASSQDIWSNQPQHF. The CDR3 DNA sequence: TGTGCCAGCAGCCAGGACATATGGAGCAATCAGCCCCAGCATTTT.

The chain carries TRBV7-6 and TRBJ2-3; unclear D gene. Germline-derived CDR1 and CDR2 are SGHVS and FNYEAQ. The CDR3 consists of 15 residues. With 5 bases removed from V and 2 bases from J, the gap between germline ends came to 14 bases. CDR3 region: CASSREPPPTDTQYF. The CDR3 DNA sequence: TGTGCCAGCAGCCGAGAGCCCCCCCCCACAGATACGCAGTATTTT.

The V call is TRBV6-5, the J call TRBJ2-1; D uncertain. The length of the CDR3 is 14 residues. Trimming took 3 bases from V and 0 from J, leaving 6 bases between them. Germline CDR1 is MNHEY and CDR2 is SVGAGI. CDR3 sequence reads: CASSYGGSYNEQFF. CDR3 coding DNA: TGTGCCAGCAGTTATGGCGGCTCCTACAATGAGCAGTTCTTC.

The V gene is TRBV6-6, the J gene TRBJ2-1; TRBD2 agrees at 11 bases. V dropped 2 bases and J dropped 6; count of bases not matched to a gene: 6. The CDR3 totals 16 residues. Germline V gives CDR1 MNHNY, CDR2 SVGAGI (reference sequence). The chain's CDR3 is CASSYPLAGGSNEQFF. CDR3 coding DNA: TGTGCCAGCAGTTACCCGCTAGCGGGGGGTTCCAATGAGCAGTTCTTC.

This clone has at least ten counts. This chain uses TRBV6-5 with TRBJ2-5; 7 bases map to TRBD1. V lost 5 bases and J lost 1; bases outside the gene matches: 4. Germline-derived CDR1 and CDR2 are MNHEY and SVGAGI. This CDR3 is built from 14 residues. The CDR3 reads CASSRGQLQETQYF. Here the CDR3 DNA reads TGTGCCAGCAGTAGGGGACAGCTCCAAGAGACCCAGTACTTC.

The chain carries TRBV6-5 and TRBJ2-5, with 8 bases lining up with TRBD1. This CDR3 region has 13 residues. The germline CDR1 and CDR2 sequences are MNHEY and SVGAGI. With V trimmed by 6 bases and J by 4 bases, 4 bases remained unmatched. The CDR3 sequence: CASRGQGVETQYF. CDR3 nucleotides: TGTGCCAGCAGAGGACAGGGCGTAGAGACCCAGTACTTC.

V and J are TRBV9 and TRBJ2-5; 7 bases match TRBD2. Germline V gene data show CDR1 as SGDLS and CDR2 as YYNGEE. Trimming cost V 0 bases and J 13 bases; bases outside gene matches: 12. There are 14 residues in the CDR3. This CDR3 reads CASSVGGTSARGYF. The CDR3, as DNA: TGTGCCAGCAGCGTAGGTGGTACTAGCGCCCGAGGGTACTTC.

In this sample, this clone turned up once. V gene TRBV4-2 combines with J gene TRBJ2-7; unclear D gene. This CDR3 comprises 16 residues. CDR1 and CDR2 (germline): LGHNA, YNFKEQ. Trimming cost V 1 base and J 0 bases, with 13 bases left between them. Here the CDR3 DNA reads TGTGCCAGCAGCCAAGGAAAGTCGTTGAGCTCCTACGAGCAGTACTTC. It codes for CASSQGKSLSSYEQYF.

The chain employs TRBV19 and TRBJ1-3; D is unresolved. Germline CDR1 and CDR2: LNHDA and SQIVND (reference sequence). This CDR3 comprises 15 residues. V lost 6 bases, J lost 0 bases, and 12 bases lay in between. In nucleotides, the CDR3 is TGTGCCAGTAGAGCCGATCCTAGCTCTGGAAACACCATATATTTT. It specifies CASRADPSSGNTIYF.

V usage is TRBV24-1 and J usage is TRBJ2-1; 9 bases are a match to TRBD2. Trimming removed 3 bases from V and 0 bases from J; junction bases left unmatched: 2. In germline, CDR1 is KGHDR, CDR2 SFDVKD. The CDR3 has 16 amino acids. The CDR3 DNA follows: TGTGCCACCAGTGATCAGCGGGGGGCCTCCTACAATGAGCAGTTCTTC. It is translated as CATSDQRGASYNEQFF.

V usage is TRBV5-1 and J usage is TRBJ2-7; 8 positions agree with TRBD1. Germline assignment: CDR1 SGHRS and CDR2 YFSETQ. This CDR3 is 13 amino acids long. With 3 bases clipped from V and 6 bases from J, the junction kept 5 bases outside the gene matches. The DNA of the CDR3 is TGCGCCAGCAGCTCGGGCAGGGGGCTCGAGCAGTACTTC. It yields the protein CASSSGRGLEQYF.

The chain joins TRBV5-4 to TRBJ2-7, with 8 nucleotides matching TRBD1. Germline CDR1 reads SGHNT; CDR2 reads YYREEE (reference sequence). Germline trimming cut 5 bases from V and 6 bases from J; bases unmatched to any gene: 4. The CDR3 extends over 12 amino acids. The DNA of the CDR3 is TGTGCCAGCAGGGCGACAGGGGCCGAGCAGTACTTC. Amino acids: CASRATGAEQYF.

The chain has TRBV9 and TRBJ1-2; no clear D gene. V was shortened by 0 bases and J by 2 bases, with 8 bases between the two germline ends. The CDR3 spans 14 residues. Germline V gene sequence: CDR1 SGDLS, CDR2 YYNGEE. CDR3 sequence (DNA): TGTGCCAGCAGCGTAGATAACAGAAACTATGGCTACACCTTC. Protein product: CASSVDNRNYGYTF. The entire variable domain, with the rest obtained from reference TRBV9 and TRBJ1-2, is as follows: DSGVTQTPKHLITATGQRVTLRCSPRSGDLSVYWYQQSLDQGLQFLIQYYNGEERAKGNILERFSAQQFPDLHSELNLSSLELGDSALYFCASSVDNRNYGYTFGSGTRLTVV.

The chain uses TRBV11-3 and TRBJ1-1, with D possibly TRBD1 on 6 matching bases. There are 14 residues in the CDR3. Germline-derived CDR1 and CDR2 are SGHNT and YENEEA. Trimming removed 2 bases at V and 4 bases at J, with 11 bases between. The DNA for the CDR3 is TGTGCCAGCAGCTTACAGGGGTACGGCACTGAAGCTTTCTTT. Translation gives CASSLQGYGTEAFF.